This T cell receptor (beta chain) emerged from a study of cytomegalovirus exposure and HLA in healthy donors. Both 60 Vbeta primers and 13 Jbeta primers went into the PCR. Clones were read by immunoSEQ multiplex PCR, and TCRdb kept only the in-frame ones, dropping some. The repertoire holds some 150,000 clones, with 55% to 65% as singletons. The V and J ends lost 4 bases and 0 bases, in that order; junction bases with no gene match: 14. CDR1 and CDR2 from the germline V gene are SGHRS and YFSETQ. This CDR3 region has 19 residues. Whole-study findings and limits: Beyond CMV serostatus, there was no information to go on about immune exposure. Generally TCR sequences proved uncommon, though certain public TCRs appeared in numerous donors.

As regards this clone: Its target is not known.

The chain is built from TRBV5-1 and TRBJ2-5, with 11 bases identical to TRBD2. The sequenced material came from PBMCs. The TCR comes from a man in his forties or fifties in good health and CMV-seronegative. The chain's CDR3 is CASSDPLAGVTKNQETQYF. Written as DNA, the CDR3 is TGCGCCAGCAGCGACCCACTAGCGGGAGTTACCAAAAACCAAGAGACCCAGTACTTC.